A single sample is the source of the 4 T cell receptor beta chains below, sequenced in a study of human thymus T cells. Produced via immunoSEQ multiplex PCR; TCRdb's table is partial and in-frame only. The data contain roughly 77,000 clones, roughly 94% of them singletons. During corrective heart surgery, resections were taken, and the thymus tissue came from them. The sample consisted of thymus tissue. The receptors originated from a girl under three years old with a congenital heart defect but otherwise immunologically healthy.

The genes are TRBV10-3 and TRBJ2-1, with 8 bases that match TRBD2. Germline CDR1 ENHRY, CDR2 SYGVKD. V lost 3 bases, J lost 10 bases, and 8 bases stayed unmatched. This CDR3 spans 14 amino acids. The CDR3 sequence is CAISDLTGGREQFF. In nucleotides, the CDR3 is TGTGCCATCAGTGACCTTACGGGAGGGCGGGAGCAGTTCTTC.

This chain links TRBV7-2 with TRBJ1-2; 8 bases fit TRBD1. The CDR3 consists of 15 residues. After removal of 4 bases from V and 5 bases from J, the junction contained 9 bases not matched to a gene. CDR1 SGHTA and CDR2 FQGNSA come from the germline V gene. CDR3 sequence: CASSSIRDRPYGYTF. The CDR3 DNA is TGTGCCAGCAGCTCCATTCGGGACAGGCCATATGGCTACACCTTC.

V and J are TRBV7-9 and TRBJ1-1; D is perhaps TRBD1 (5 bases). Germline lookup yields CDR1 SEHNR and CDR2 FQNEAQ (reference sequence). This CDR3 contains 13 residues. The germline V and J ends were trimmed by 6 bases and 6 bases, with 14 bases remaining between them. CDR3 sequence reads: CASSPGPGPEAFF. In nucleotides, the CDR3 is TGTGCCAGCAGTCCTGGACCAGGGCCTGAAGCTTTCTTT.

The gene calls are TRBV5-8 and TRBJ1-2; D remains unclear. Germline CDR1 SGHTS, CDR2 YDEGEE. The length of the CDR3 is 16 residues. The V end lost 2 bases, the J end lost 5 bases, and 19 bases lay between the germline ends. In nucleotides, the CDR3 is TGTGCCAGCAGCTTCCCTCCCGAGGGAGCCAAATATGGCTACACCTTC. Protein sequence: CASSFPPEGAKYGYTF. The whole variable domain, remainder taken from reference TRBV5-8 and TRBJ1-2, is EAGVTQSPTHLIKTRGQQATLRCSPISGHTSVYWYQQALGLGLQFLLWYDEGEERNRGNFPPRFSGRQFPNYSSELNVNALELEDSALYLCASSFPPEGAKYGYTFGSGTRLTVV.